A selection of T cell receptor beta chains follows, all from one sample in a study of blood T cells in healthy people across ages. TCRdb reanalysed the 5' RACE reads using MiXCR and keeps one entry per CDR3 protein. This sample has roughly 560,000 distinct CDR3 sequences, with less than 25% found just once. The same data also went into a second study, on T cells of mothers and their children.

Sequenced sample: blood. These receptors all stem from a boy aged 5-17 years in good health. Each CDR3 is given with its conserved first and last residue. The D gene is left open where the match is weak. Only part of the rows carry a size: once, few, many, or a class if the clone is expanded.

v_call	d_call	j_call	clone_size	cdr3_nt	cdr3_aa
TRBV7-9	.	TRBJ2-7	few	TGTGCCAGCAGCTTTATGAACTTCTACGAGCAGTACTTC	CASSFMNFYEQYF
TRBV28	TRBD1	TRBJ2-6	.	TGTGCCAGCACCATAAAATGGGAGAGAACAGGGGCCGGGGCCAACGTCCTGACTTTC	CASTIKWERTGAGANVLTF
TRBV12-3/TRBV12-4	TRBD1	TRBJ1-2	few	TGTGCCAGCAGTTTCCCCCAGGGGGCTGGCTATGGCTACACCTTC	CASSFPQGAGYGYTF
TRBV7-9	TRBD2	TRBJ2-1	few	TGTGCCAGCAGCTTAACCGGGAGGCCACCCACCTACAATGAGCAGTTCTTC	CASSLTGRPPTYNEQFF
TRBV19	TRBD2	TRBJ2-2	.	TGTGCCACCGGACTAGCGGGGGTTAACACCGGGGAGCTGTTTTTT	CATGLAGVNTGELFF
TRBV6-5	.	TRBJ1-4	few	TGTGCCAGCAGTTACTCACCCAATGAAAAACTGTTTTTT	CASSYSPNEKLFF
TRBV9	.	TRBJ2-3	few	TGTGCCAGCAGCGTAGTCGACGCGGGGGCCACAGATACGCAGTATTTT	CASSVVDAGATDTQYF
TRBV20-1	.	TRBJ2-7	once	TGCAGTGCTCCTGACTATGGCGGGGTGCACGAGCAGTACTTC	CSAPDYGGVHEQYF
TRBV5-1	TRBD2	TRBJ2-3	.	TGCGCCAGCAGCACAGGACTAGCCCTCACCCCTAGCACAGATACGCAGTATTTT	CASSTGLALTPSTDTQYF
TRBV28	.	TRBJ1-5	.	TGTGCCAGCAGCTCTCAGCCCCAGCATTTT	CASSSQPQHF
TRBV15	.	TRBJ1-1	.	TGTGCCACCAGCAGAGATGTGCAGGGGCTCACTGAAGCTTTCTTT	CATSRDVQGLTEAFF
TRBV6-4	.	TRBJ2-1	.	TGTGCCAGCAGTGACTCAGGGAACAATGAGCAGTTCTTC	CASSDSGNNEQFF
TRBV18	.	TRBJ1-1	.	TGTGCCAGCTCACCCCAGGGAGGAACTGCTGGAGCTTTCTTT	CASSPQGGTAGAFF
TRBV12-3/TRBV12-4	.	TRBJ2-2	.	TGTGCCAGCAGTATTGACAGGTTGAACACCGGGGAGCTGTTTTTT	CASSIDRLNTGELFF
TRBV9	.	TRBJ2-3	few	TGTGCCAGCAGCGATCGTGATTCCATTGGTGATACGCAGTATTTT	CASSDRDSIGDTQYF
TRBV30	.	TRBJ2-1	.	TGTGCCTGGACTCGGGATAGCTACAATGAGCAGTTCTTC	CAWTRDSYNEQFF
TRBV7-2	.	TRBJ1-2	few	TGTGCCAGCAGCTTAAACTACGGTGTAGTGTACACCTTC	CASSLNYGVVYTF
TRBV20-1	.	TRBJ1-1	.	TGCAGTGCTAGAGTGAATACTGAAGCTTTCTTT	CSARVNTEAFF
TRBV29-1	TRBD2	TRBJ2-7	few	TGCAGCGTTGTGCGGGGGGCAGGCGAGCAGTACTTC	CSVVRGAGEQYF
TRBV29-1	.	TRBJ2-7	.	TGCAGCGTGGGCGGGACAGTCTACGAGCAGTACTTC	CSVGGTVYEQYF
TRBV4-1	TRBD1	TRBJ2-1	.	TGCGCCAGCAGCCAAAACCAGGGGGCAAATGAGCAGTTCTTC	CASSQNQGANEQFF
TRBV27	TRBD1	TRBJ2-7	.	TGTGCCAGCAGTTTAAAGGGACAGGCCGCCTACGAGCAGTACTTC	CASSLKGQAAYEQYF